The T cell receptor (beta chain) under discussion was sequenced for a study of vaccination and CD4 T cells after COVID-19. Study context: The convalescent population consisted of six males and four females, two of whom were of Hispanic ethnicity.

This clonotype was observed a few times. Antigen: not known. Oncomine TCR Beta short-read sequencing was applied to DNA from cultured CD4+ T cells. Using its own MiXCR run on the PCR reads, TCRdb lists one record per CDR3 protein. Here the sample spans 11,000 or so distinct CDR3 sequences, 35% to 55% being singletons. Described treatment: approximately 9-day PBMC culture with coronavirus spike peptide pools or control peptides (ViraFEST assay). Positive PCR dates spanned March to December 2020, predating US Alpha, Beta and Delta variants. It was after more than 8 days of culture that CD4+ T cells were isolated by negative selection. In germline, CDR1 is SGHNT, CDR2 YYREEE (reference sequence). The V gene lost 4 bases and the J gene lost 2 bases, with 13 bases spanning the gap. The CDR3 contains 14 residues. Study-wide findings and caveats: The median proportion of reactive clones detected only post-vaccination in convalescent patients was 86.3%.

The V and J genes are TRBV5-4 and TRBJ2-7; possible D gene TRBD2, 7 bases. The source material was CD4+ T cells from blood, cultured in vitro. This TCR came from a human donor who had recovered from COVID-19. The CDR3 is CASSNGGGPYEQYF. CDR3 nucleotide sequence: TGTGCCAGCAGCAATGGGGGGGGCCCCTACGAGCAGTACTTC.